What follows are 24 T cell receptor beta chains derived from one specimen sequenced in a study of PD-1 blockade in classical Hodgkin lymphoma. Profiling relied on immunoSEQ multiplex PCR, and the TCRdb table lists in-frame clones only, not all of them. The table has some 18,000 clones, approximately 79% seen once. After autologous stem cell transplantation all patients relapsed, and prior brentuximab vedotin exposure differed between cohorts. The specimen comprised peripheral blood mononuclear cells (PBMCs), sampled at baseline. Receptors were obtained from a human donor with classical Hodgkin lymphoma.

In its sample, this clone was seen once. This rearrangement joins TRBV19 to TRBJ1-5; 8 nucleotides match TRBD1. CDR3 length equals 17 residues. The germline V gene encodes CDR1 LNHDA and CDR2 SQIVND (reference sequence). V trimming: 5 bases; J trimming: 0 bases; junction bases outside the gene matches: 9. For the CDR3, the DNA is TGTGCCAGTAGTTCGCGGACGACAGGGGTTAGCAATCAGCCCCAGCATTTT. Protein sequence: CASSSRTTGVSNQPQHF.

The J gene is TRBJ2-7, the V gene TRBV5-4, with TRBD2 matching over 8 bases. Per germline, CDR1 SGHNT and CDR2 YYREEE (reference sequence). V shed 6 bases, J shed 5 bases, and the junction held 10 bases outside the gene matches. There are 14 residues in the CDR3. This CDR3 is CASTPNGGVHEQYF. Here the CDR3 DNA reads TGTGCCAGCACCCCTAACGGGGGGGTCCACGAGCAGTACTTC.

This clone was observed a handful of times. V and J are TRBV6-5 and TRBJ1-5, with no clear D. CDR3 length: 15 residues. V lost 6 bases and J lost 0, with 12 bases in between. Germline V lookup: CDR1 MNHEY, CDR2 SVGAGI. For the CDR3, the DNA is TGTGCCAGCAGAATACGGGAGTATAGCAATCAGCCCCAGCATTTT. Its translation is CASRIREYSNQPQHF.

The gene calls are TRBV27 and TRBJ1-2, with a tentative D call TRBD1 (5 bases). CDR3 length: 15 amino acids. Trimming shortened V by 6 bases and J by 4 bases, and 18 bases separated the two germline ends. Germline-derived CDR1 and CDR2 are MNHEY and SMNVEV (reference sequence). The CDR3 region is CASRGGPNPLYGYTF. In nucleotides, the CDR3 is TGTGCCAGCAGGGGGGGACCCAACCCCCTCTATGGCTACACCTTC.

In this sample, this clone turned up once. The chain joins TRBV10-3 to TRBJ1-4, with D perhaps matching TRBD1 (6 bases). Germline V gives CDR1 ENHRY, CDR2 SYGVKD. Trimming left V 3 bases short and J 6 bases short, with 17 bases between. CDR3 size: 16 residues. CDR3 bases: TGTGCCATCAGTGACGGGGGACACGCAGGGGATGAAAAACTGTTTTTT. Translated: CAISDGGHAGDEKLFF.

This chain connects TRBV9 to TRBJ2-2; 7 nucleotides match TRBD2. V shed 0 bases and J 5 bases; nucleotides not matched to a gene: 1. CDR1 and CDR2 from the germline V gene are SGDLS and YYNGEE. This CDR3 is 14 amino acids long. The CDR3 DNA reads as TGTGCCAGCAGCGTAGTCGGGGGGACCGGGGAGCTGTTTTTT. Its protein is CASSVVGGTGELFF.

This chain connects TRBV7-9 to TRBJ2-3; 15 nucleotides line up with TRBD2. This CDR3 is 16 amino acids long. J was trimmed by 3 bases and V by 6 bases; bases with no gene match: 4. Germline lookup yields CDR1 SEHNR and CDR2 FQNEAQ (reference sequence). CDR3 nucleotides: TGTGCCAGCAGTCTGGGACTAGCGGGAGGTACAGATACGCAGTATTTT. It yields the protein CASSLGLAGGTDTQYF.

The chain joins TRBV6-1 to TRBJ2-5, with 9 bases identical to TRBD1. Germline V gene sequence: CDR1 MNHNS, CDR2 SASEGT. The CDR3 has 14 residues. J was trimmed by 10 bases and V by 2 bases; bases with no gene match: 8. The CDR3 loop reads CASSEFRGQGNQYF. For the CDR3, the DNA is TGTGCCAGCAGTGAATTCCGGGGACAGGGTAACCAGTACTTC.

This rearrangement joins TRBV2 to TRBJ1-2; weak D call: TRBD1 (5 bases). CDR1 is SNHLY and CDR2 is FYNNEI in the germline V gene. The CDR3 loop spans 14 amino acids. Trimming stripped 3 bases from V and 2 bases from J, with 10 bases between. The chain's CDR3 is CASSEVGPNYGYTF. The CDR3 region has the DNA TGTGCCAGCAGTGAGGTGGGGCCCAACTATGGCTACACCTTC.

A word on this clone: Different DNA sequences within this sample yield the same CDR3. This chain connects TRBV7-9 to TRBJ2-5; D is tentatively TRBD1 or TRBD2 (6 bases each). CDR1 SEHNR and CDR2 FQNEAQ come from the germline V gene (reference sequence). The CDR3 has 14 residues. V dropped 9 bases and J dropped 5 bases, with 19 bases sitting between them. The CDR3 DNA sequence: TGTGCCAGTCGTCAACGGGGGCCTGAGGAGACCCAGTACTTC. Translated: CASRQRGPEETQYF.

V usage is TRBV19 and J usage is TRBJ1-1, with D perhaps TRBD1 (5 bases). There are 13 residues in the CDR3. The germline V gene encodes CDR1 LNHDA and CDR2 SQIVND (reference sequence). Trimming stripped 5 bases from V and 3 bases from J, with 10 bases between. The CDR3 sequence is CASSFAGYTEAFF. The CDR3 nucleotides read TGTGCCAGTAGTTTTGCAGGGTACACTGAAGCTTTCTTT.

Only a few counts were recorded for this clone. V is TRBV30 and J is TRBJ2-5; TRBD1 might be the D (6 bases). V was trimmed by 7 bases and J by 5 bases, leaving 17 bases between them. In germline, CDR1 is GTSNPN, CDR2 SVGIG (reference sequence). CDR3 length: 13 amino acids. CDR3 loop: CAYQNRARETQYF. CDR3 nucleotide sequence: TGTGCCTACCAGAACAGGGCCCGTGAGACCCAGTACTTC.

This rearrangement joins TRBV7-9 to TRBJ2-2; D is possibly TRBD2 (6 bases). V lost 4 bases and J 6 bases, leaving 15 bases between the germline ends. The CDR3 runs 15 residues. Germline CDR1 is SEHNR and CDR2 is FQNEAQ (reference sequence). The CDR3 loop reads CASSSGVGAPGELFF. CDR3 in DNA: TGTGCCAGCAGCTCGGGGGTGGGAGCCCCCGGGGAGCTGTTTTTT.

This rearrangement joins TRBV11-2 to TRBJ2-7, with D perhaps assigned TRBD1 or TRBD2 (5 bases each). The CDR3 is 13 residues long. CDR1 and CDR2 from the germline V gene are SGHAT and FQNNGV. Trimming cost V 5 bases and J 6 bases, with 14 bases left between them. The CDR3 nucleotides read TGTGCCAGCAGCCGGGGAACAGGCAGCGAGCAGTACTTC. Its translation is CASSRGTGSEQYF.

The chain carries TRBV5-1 and TRBJ2-5, with TRBD2 matching over 8 bases. Gene TRBJ2-7 matches the end of the DNA better, so the J call may be wrong. This CDR3 contains 13 residues. CDR1 and CDR2 (germline): SGHRS, YFSETQ. As DNA, the CDR3 is TGCGCCAGCGGACCGGGACTAGGGCCCGAGCAGTACTTC. Its translation is CASGPGLGPEQYF.

V gene TRBV6-5 combines with J gene TRBJ2-7; 7 positions match TRBD1. CDR1 and CDR2 from the germline V gene are MNHEY and SVGAGI. This CDR3 contains 14 residues. V was pared by 6 bases and J by 0 bases, with 5 bases of the junction left unmatched. The CDR3 reads CASRQTGLSYEQYF. As DNA, the CDR3 is TGTGCCAGCAGACAGACAGGGCTCTCCTACGAGCAGTACTTC.

The rearrangement links TRBV5-1 to TRBJ1-6; D uncertain. CDR1 is SGHRS, CDR2 YFSETQ, per germline. V lost 0 bases, J lost 5 bases, and 0 bases lay in between. The CDR3 length is 12 residues. CDR3 in amino acids: CASSLDNSPLHF. The CDR3, as DNA: TGCGCCAGCAGCTTGGATAATTCACCCCTCCACTTT. The variable domain in full, with the rest retrieved from reference TRBV5-1 and TRBJ1-6, is KAGVTQTPRYLIKTRGQQVTLSCSPISGHRSVSWYQQTPGQGLQFLFEYFSETQRNKGNFPGRFSGRQFSNSRSEMNVSTLELGDSALYLCASSLDNSPLHFGNGTRLTVT.

The CDR3 spells CASSFRTGTTGELFF. CDR3 in DNA: TGTGCCAGTAGTTTCCGGACAGGGACGACCGGGGAGCTGTTTTTT. The J gene is TRBJ2-2, the V gene TRBV19; the match to TRBD1 covers 8 bases. J was trimmed by 5 bases and V by 5 bases; bases with no gene match: 7. The CDR3 has 15 amino acids. The germline V gene has CDR1 LNHDA and CDR2 SQIVND (reference sequence).

The chain links TRBV6-1 to TRBJ1-2; D uncertain. This CDR3 is 15 amino acids long. Germline lookup yields CDR1 MNHNS and CDR2 SASEGT. Trimming stripped 3 bases from V and 6 bases from J, with 17 bases between. The CDR3 region has the DNA TGTGCCAGCAGTGAGGGTTCCTGGGATGTCGATGGCTACACCTTC. Its protein is CASSEGSWDVDGYTF.

In the case of this clone: Other DNA sequences in this sample translate to the same CDR3. The chain has TRBV5-1 and TRBJ1-1; 9 bases line up with TRBD1. Germline V lookup: CDR1 SGHRS, CDR2 YFSETQ. Trimming took 0 bases from V and 4 from J; bases not matched to a gene: 4. CDR3 size: 15 residues. DNA of the CDR3: TGCGCCAGCAGCTTGGAACAGGGGGCCACCACTGAAGCTTTCTTT. Protein sequence: CASSLEQGATTEAFF.

This clone was counted many times. The chain uses TRBV10-2 and TRBJ1-2; tentatively, D is TRBD1 (6 bases). The ends were cut back, 4 bases at V and 8 bases at J, with 23 bases in the middle. The CDR3 covers 16 residues. Germline lookup yields CDR1 WSHSY and CDR2 SAAADI. The CDR3 DNA is TGCGCCAGCAGTGCTGTGGGGGGCCCCAGCGTCGGGGGCTACACCTTC. Translating gives CASSAVGGPSVGGYTF.

V and J are TRBV6-5 and TRBJ1-4, with 7 bases that match TRBD1. With 0 bases clipped from V and 3 bases from J, the junction kept 1 base outside the gene matches. This CDR3 has 15 amino acids. Germline V gives CDR1 MNHEY, CDR2 SVGAGI. CDR3 protein: CASSYSGQSNEKLFF. CDR3 nucleotide sequence: TGTGCCAGCAGTTACTCGGGACAGTCTAATGAAAAACTGTTTTTT.

The chain carries TRBV6-5 and TRBJ1-5, with 12 bases matching TRBD1. Germline assignment: CDR1 MNHEY and CDR2 SVGAGI. V gave up 6 bases and J gave up 2 bases; unmatched junction bases: 2. This CDR3 spans 15 amino acids. As DNA, the CDR3 is TGTGCCAGCAGAGGGACAGGGGGCCGCAATCAGCCCCAGCATTTT. It codes for CASRGTGGRNQPQHF.

The gene calls are TRBV7-3 and TRBJ2-1; the match to TRBD2 covers 8 bases. Per the germline V gene, CDR1 is SGHTA and CDR2 is FQGTGA. V gave up 3 bases and J gave up 4 bases; unmatched junction bases: 2. The CDR3 spans 14 residues. The CDR3 bases are TGTGCCAGCAGCTTTAGCGGGATTTACAATGAGCAGTTCTTC. Residues: CASSFSGIYNEQFF.